A single sample gave rise to the 10 T cell receptor beta chains below, sequenced in a study of shared clonotypes between healthy human individuals. Using immunoSEQ multiplex PCR, the repertoire was profiled, and TCRdb retains in-frame clones only, with some absent. This sample has about 1.1 million clones; 60% to 85% occur once, and the top ten carry 0.89%. Sequenced: memory CD4+ T cells from PBMCs. Subset given: CD45RA-negative fraction. The receptors come from a man younger than 30 in good health. Some clones in this sample may be carry-over from other donors' samples.

This clone has a count of ten or more. V and J are TRBV6-1 and TRBJ2-1; D uncertain. Germline V lookup: CDR1 MNHNS, CDR2 SASEGT. V was cut by 9 bases and J by 5 bases, with 14 bases left in between. The CDR3 is 13 residues long. The CDR3 DNA is TGTGCCAGTACCCAATGGCTTAACAATGAGCAGTTCTTC. Translated, it gives CASTQWLNNEQFF.

The chain couples TRBV7-3 to TRBJ2-3, with D perhaps matching TRBD1 (6 bases). Germline lookup yields CDR1 SGHTA and CDR2 FQGTGA. This CDR3 has 17 residues. The V end was cut by 0 bases, the J end by 3 bases, with 16 bases between. CDR3 bases: TGTGCCAGCAGCTTAACCCGGGACACTCTAGGGACAGATACGCAGTATTTT. Its protein is CASSLTRDTLGTDTQYF.

J is TRBJ2-1 and V is TRBV7-2; 12 bases align to TRBD2. V lost 1 base, J lost 9 bases, and 7 bases stayed unmatched. Germline lookup yields CDR1 SGHTA and CDR2 FQGNSA. This CDR3 is 16 amino acids long. CDR3 nucleotide sequence: TGTGCCAGCAGCTTAGGACGACTAGCGGGAGAGCGTGAGCAGTTCTTC. This sequence encodes CASSLGRLAGEREQFF.

V usage is TRBV11-2 and J usage is TRBJ2-7; D is possibly TRBD1 (7 bases). V was trimmed by 5 bases and J by 1 base, leaving 18 bases between them. The CDR3 is 16 residues long. Germline CDR1 is SGHAT and CDR2 is FQNNGV. The CDR3 sequence: CASSPRGGTASYEQYF. CDR3 DNA: TGTGCCAGCAGCCCCAGGGGCGGGACAGCTTCCTACGAGCAGTACTTC.

This chain joins TRBV5-1 and TRBJ1-2; 7 bases are a match to TRBD1. This CDR3 is 15 amino acids long. The germline V gene has CDR1 SGHRS and CDR2 YFSETQ. V gave up 0 bases and J gave up 3 bases; unmatched junction bases: 5. The CDR3 nucleotides read TGCGCCAGCAGCTTGGTAGGGGGCGCGGACTATGGCTACACCTTC. This translates into CASSLVGGADYGYTF.

The chain carries TRBV10-2 and TRBJ2-3; TRBD2 matches at 7 bases. V shed 7 bases and J 6 bases; nucleotides not matched to a gene: 13. CDR3 length equals 15 residues. The germline V gene has CDR1 WSHSY and CDR2 SAAADI. Here the CDR3 DNA reads TGCGCCAGCACCCCTGGGACTACCCAGAGTGATACGCAGTATTTT. Amino acids: CASTPGTTQSDTQYF.

The table lists this clone with a few counts. This chain joins TRBV7-3 and TRBJ2-3; TRBD2 matches at 9 bases. Germline loops: CDR1 SGHTA, CDR2 FQGTGA. V lost 1 base and J lost 4; bases outside the gene matches: 6. The CDR3 extends over 16 amino acids. CDR3 in DNA: TGTGCCAGCAGCTTAATGCCTAGCGGGATGGCAGATACGCAGTATTTT. It codes for CASSLMPSGMADTQYF.

Details on this clone: Other DNA sequences of this sample code for an identical CDR3. This chain joins TRBV28 and TRBJ1-1; 7 bases match TRBD1. V dropped 6 bases and J dropped 5; count of bases not matched to a gene: 3. The CDR3 has 12 residues. The germline V gene encodes CDR1 MDHEN and CDR2 SYDVKM. The CDR3 DNA follows: TGTGCCAGCAGCCTGACAGGGACTGAAGCTTTCTTT. Its translation: CASSLTGTEAFF.

This clone was observed once. The chain has TRBV6-6 and TRBJ1-4, with TRBD1 matching 10 bases. Trimming took 6 bases from V and 7 from J; bases not matched to a gene: 11. Germline assignment: CDR1 MNHNY and CDR2 SVGAGI (reference sequence). The CDR3 extends over 16 amino acids. The CDR3 DNA reads TGTGCCAGCAGCCTACTATCGGGACAGGGGATTGAAAAACTGTTTTTT. It yields the protein CASSLLSGQGIEKLFF.

This chain links TRBV6-6 with TRBJ1-5; a weak D match, TRBD1 (5 bases). CDR3 length: 14 residues. CDR1 MNHNY and CDR2 SVGAGI come from the germline V gene (reference sequence). Trimming shortened V by 6 bases and J by 0 bases, and 9 bases separated the two germline ends. The CDR3 here is CASSPGGSNQPQHF. The DNA of the CDR3 is TGTGCCAGCAGCCCGGGGGGTAGCAATCAGCCCCAGCATTTT.